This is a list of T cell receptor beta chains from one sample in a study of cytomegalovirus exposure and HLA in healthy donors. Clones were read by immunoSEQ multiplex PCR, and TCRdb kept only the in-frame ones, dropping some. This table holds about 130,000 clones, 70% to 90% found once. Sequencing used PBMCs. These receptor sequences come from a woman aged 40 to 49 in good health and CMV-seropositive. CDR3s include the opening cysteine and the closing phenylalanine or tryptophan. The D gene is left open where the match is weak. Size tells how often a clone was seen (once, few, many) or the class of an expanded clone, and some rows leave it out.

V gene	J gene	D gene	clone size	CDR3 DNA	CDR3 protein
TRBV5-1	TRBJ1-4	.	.	TGCGCCAGCAGCTTGGGCGGGGTAGGGGAAAAACTGTTTTTT	CASSLGGVGEKLFF
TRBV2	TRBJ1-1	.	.	TGTGCCAGCAGTGAGTGGGGGGAAACTGAAGCTTTCTTT	CASSEWGETEAFF
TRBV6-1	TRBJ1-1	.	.	TGTGCCAGCAGTGAAGGTGGGGGCATGAATTCCCAGAACACTGAAGCTTTCTTT	CASSEGGGMNSQNTEAFF
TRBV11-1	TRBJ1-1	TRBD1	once	TGTGCCAGCAGCCCGAGGGACAGGGGGCTTGAGATAAGCACTGAAGCTTTCTTT	CASSPRDRGLEISTEAFF
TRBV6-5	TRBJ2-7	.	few	TGTGCCAGCAGCCCGCCACAGGTCTTCCTCTACGAGCAGTACTTC	CASSPPQVFLYEQYF
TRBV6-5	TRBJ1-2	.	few	TGTGCCAGCACCAGGGGCTGGGACTATGGCTACACCTTC	CASTRGWDYGYTF
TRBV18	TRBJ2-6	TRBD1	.	TGTGCCAGCTCACCGGTCCCGGGACAGGGGAGCTCTGGGGCCAACGTCCTGACTTTC	CASSPVPGQGSSGANVLTF
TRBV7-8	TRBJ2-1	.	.	TGTGCCAGCAGCTTATCTCGGATCGGATACGGGACATTGAGATACAATGAGCAGTTCTTC	CASSLSRIGYGTLRYNEQFF
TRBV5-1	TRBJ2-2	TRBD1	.	TGCGCCAGCAGCTCGACAGGGCCCGGGGAGCTGTTTTTT	CASSSTGPGELFF
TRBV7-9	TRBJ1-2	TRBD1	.	TGTGCCAGCAGCCTCCGGACAGGGGTCTATGGCTACACCTTC	CASSLRTGVYGYTF
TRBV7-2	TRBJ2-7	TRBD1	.	TGTGCCAGCAGCCCCAGGGGGATATCCCCCTACGAGCAGTACTTC	CASSPRGISPYEQYF
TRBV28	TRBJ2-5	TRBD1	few	TGTGCCAGCAGTCCCCCCCGACAGGGGTTGGGAAAATTCGAGACCCAGTACTTC	CASSPPRQGLGKFETQYF